Below, one TCR beta chain is given with its context. These data are taken from a study of shared T cell receptors in the human thymus. Generated by immunoSEQ multiplex PCR, the TCRdb table keeps only in-frame clones and is missing some. In the table there are some 720,000 clones, around nine tenths of which are singletons. This CDR3 is 16 amino acids long. The germline V gene has CDR1 LNHDA and CDR2 SQIVND (reference sequence). V shed 7 bases and J 0 bases; nucleotides not matched to a gene: 11. These data were likewise used in another study, on human thymus T cells. That investigation notes: Healthy Finnish infants undergoing corrective surgery for congenital heart defects were the donors. Apparent skewing of V and J gene usage characterized both thymic and blood repertoires.

The V call is TRBV19, the J call TRBJ1-1, with 7 bases fitting TRBD1. The receptor was isolated from a boy in the first two years of life with a congenital heart defect. Sequences were obtained from thymocytes. Written as DNA, the CDR3 is TGTGCCAGTAACCCCGGGCGTGGGACAGTGAACACTGAAGCTTTCTTT. The encoded protein is CASNPGRGTVNTEAFF. The complete variable domain, with remaining parts taken from reference TRBV19 and TRBJ1-1, reads DGGITQSPKYLFRKEGQNVTLSCEQNLNHDAMYWYRQDPGQGLRLIYYSQIVNDFQKGDIAEGYSVSREKKESFPLTVTSAQKNPTAFYLCASNPGRGTVNTEAFFGQGTRLTVV.